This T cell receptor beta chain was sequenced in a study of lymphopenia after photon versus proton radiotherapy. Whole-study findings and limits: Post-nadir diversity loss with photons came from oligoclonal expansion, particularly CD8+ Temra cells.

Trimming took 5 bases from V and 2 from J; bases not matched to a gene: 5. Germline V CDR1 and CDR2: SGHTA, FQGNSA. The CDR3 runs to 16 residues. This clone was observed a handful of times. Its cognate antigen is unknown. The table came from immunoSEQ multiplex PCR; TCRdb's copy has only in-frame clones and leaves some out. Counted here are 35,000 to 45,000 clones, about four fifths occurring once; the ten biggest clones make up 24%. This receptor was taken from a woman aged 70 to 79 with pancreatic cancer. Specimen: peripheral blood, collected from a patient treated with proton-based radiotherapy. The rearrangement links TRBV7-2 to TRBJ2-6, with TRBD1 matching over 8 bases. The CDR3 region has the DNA TGTGCCAGCAGCGGATCAGGGGGCACTGGGGCCAACGTCCTGACTTTC. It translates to CASSGSGGTGANVLTF. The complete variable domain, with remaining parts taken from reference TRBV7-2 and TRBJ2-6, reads GAGVSQSPSNKVTEKGKDVELRCDPISGHTALYWYRQSLGQGLEFLIYFQGNSAPDKSGLPSDRFSAERTGGSVSTLTIQRTQQEDSAVYLCASSGSGGTGANVLTFGAGSRLTVL.